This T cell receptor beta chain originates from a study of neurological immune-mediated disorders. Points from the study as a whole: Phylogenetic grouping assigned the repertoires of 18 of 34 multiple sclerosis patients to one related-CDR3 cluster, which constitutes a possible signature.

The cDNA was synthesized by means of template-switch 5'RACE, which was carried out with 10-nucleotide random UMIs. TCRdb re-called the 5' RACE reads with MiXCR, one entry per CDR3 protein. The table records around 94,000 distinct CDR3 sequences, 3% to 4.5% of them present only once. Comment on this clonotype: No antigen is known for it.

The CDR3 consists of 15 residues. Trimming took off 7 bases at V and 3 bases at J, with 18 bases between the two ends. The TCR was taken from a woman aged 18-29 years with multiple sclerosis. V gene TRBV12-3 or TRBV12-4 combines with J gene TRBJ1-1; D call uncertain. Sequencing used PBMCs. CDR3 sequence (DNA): TGTGCCAGCACCCAATACGAAGGGAAGCACACTGAAGCTTTCTTT. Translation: CASTQYEGKHTEAFF.